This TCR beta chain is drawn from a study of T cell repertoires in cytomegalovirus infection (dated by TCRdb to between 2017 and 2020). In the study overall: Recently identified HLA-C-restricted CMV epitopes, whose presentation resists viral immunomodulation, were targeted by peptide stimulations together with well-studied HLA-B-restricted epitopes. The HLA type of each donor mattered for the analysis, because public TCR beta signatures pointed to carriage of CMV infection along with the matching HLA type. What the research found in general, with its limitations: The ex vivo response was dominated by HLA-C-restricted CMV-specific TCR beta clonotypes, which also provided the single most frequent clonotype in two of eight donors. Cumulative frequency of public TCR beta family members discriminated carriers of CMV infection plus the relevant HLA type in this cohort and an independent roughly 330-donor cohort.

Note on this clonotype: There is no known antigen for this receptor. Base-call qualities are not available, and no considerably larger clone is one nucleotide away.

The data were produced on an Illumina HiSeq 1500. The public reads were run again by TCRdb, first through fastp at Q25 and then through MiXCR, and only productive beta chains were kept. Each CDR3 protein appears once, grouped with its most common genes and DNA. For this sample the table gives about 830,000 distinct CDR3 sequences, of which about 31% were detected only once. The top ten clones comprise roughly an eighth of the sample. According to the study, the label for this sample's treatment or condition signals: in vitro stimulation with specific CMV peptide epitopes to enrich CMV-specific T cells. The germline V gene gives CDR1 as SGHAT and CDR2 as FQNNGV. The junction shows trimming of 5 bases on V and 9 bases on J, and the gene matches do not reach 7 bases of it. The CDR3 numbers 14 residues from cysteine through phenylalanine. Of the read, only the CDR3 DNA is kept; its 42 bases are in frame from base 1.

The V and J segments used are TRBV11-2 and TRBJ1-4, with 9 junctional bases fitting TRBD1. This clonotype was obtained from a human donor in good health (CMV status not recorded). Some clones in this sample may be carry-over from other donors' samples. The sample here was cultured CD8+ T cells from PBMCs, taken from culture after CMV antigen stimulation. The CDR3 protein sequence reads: CASSPGQGGQKLFF. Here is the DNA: TGTGCCAGCAGCCCGGGACAGGGAGGACAAAAACTGTTTTTT.